The rows below give T cell receptor beta chains drawn from one sample of a study of cytotoxic CD8 clonotypes in ibrutinib-treated CLL. Clones were read by immunoSEQ multiplex PCR, and TCRdb kept only the in-frame ones, dropping some. The data contain around 130,000 clones, about 85% of them singletons. Source: PBMCs, taken after 24 months of ibrutinib treatment. The receptors originated from a human donor with chronic lymphocytic leukemia. Each CDR3 is given with its conserved first and last residue. D genes are given only for firm matches. Clone size is stated in some rows and not others, as once, few, many or a class when expanded.

D gene,clone size,V gene,J gene,CDR3 protein,CDR3 DNA
TRBD2,-,TRBV7-6,TRBJ2-3,CASSLAGGSTDTQYF,TGTGCCAGCAGCTTAGCGGGGGGGAGCACAGATACGCAGTATTTT
-,-,TRBV6-6,TRBJ2-5,CASSQEGGGWETQYF,TGTGCCAGCAGCCAAGAGGGGGGGGGCTGGGAGACCCAGTACTTC
-,-,TRBV6-6,TRBJ1-5,CASRINRAQPQHF,TGTGCCAGCAGGATTAACAGGGCTCAGCCCCAGCATTTT
TRBD1,once,TRBV28,TRBJ2-1,CASIRGQGSNEQFF,TGTGCCAGTATCAGGGGACAGGGCAGCAATGAGCAGTTCTTC
-,-,TRBV4-3,TRBJ2-2,CASSQGAVNAGELFF,TGCGCCAGCAGCCAGGGTGCAGTCAACGCCGGGGAGCTGTTTTTT
-,-,TRBV7-2,TRBJ1-2,CASSFKASYGYTF,TGTGCCAGCAGCTTTAAGGCGAGCTATGGCTACACCTTC
-,-,TRBV11-2,TRBJ2-3,CASSLVGGTDTQYF,TGTGCCAGCAGCTTAGTAGGGGGCACAGATACGCAGTATTTT
-,-,TRBV5-1,TRBJ1-1,CASSSTMGGTEAFF,TGCGCCAGCAGCTCCACCATGGGAGGCACTGAAGCTTTCTTT
TRBD1,few,TRBV5-1,TRBJ1-2,CASSLIGTAGYTF,TGCGCCAGCAGCTTAATCGGGACAGCTGGCTACACCTTC
TRBD1,-,TRBV19,TRBJ1-2,CASSEQGGNGYTF,TGTGCCAGTAGTGAACAGGGGGGGAATGGCTACACCTTC
-,-,TRBV12-5,TRBJ1-6,CASGFIDSPLHF,TGTGCTAGTGGTTTTATCGATTCACCCCTCCACTTT
TRBD1,once,TRBV7-9,TRBJ1-1,CASSLLELRGREETEAFF,TGTGCCAGCAGCTTATTGGAACTTAGGGGGCGGGAAGAGACTGAAGCTTTCTTT
TRBD1,-,TRBV6-6,TRBJ2-2,CASSYARTGNTGELFF,TGTGCCAGCAGTTACGCCCGGACAGGGAACACCGGGGAGCTGTTTTTT
TRBD1,-,TRBV5-1,TRBJ2-7,CASSPGWGQNTYEQYF,TGCGCCAGCAGCCCGGGGTGGGGACAGAACACTTACGAGCAGTACTTC
-,-,TRBV11-2,TRBJ1-3,CASSLVPPSSGNTIYF,TGTGCCAGCAGCTTAGTGCCGCCTAGCTCTGGAAACACCATATATTTT
-,-,TRBV15,TRBJ2-2,CATSGDVQGAGELFF,TGTGCCACCAGCGGAGATGTGCAGGGCGCCGGGGAGCTGTTTTTT
-,-,TRBV25-1,TRBJ2-1,CASSELGDFHEQFF,TGTGCCAGCAGTGAATTGGGGGATTTCCATGAGCAGTTCTTC
-,-,TRBV2,TRBJ1-4,CASSESGRGGEKLFF,TGTGCCAGCAGTGAAAGTGGTAGGGGTGGTGAAAAACTGTTTTTT
TRBD2,-,TRBV12-5,TRBJ2-7,CASGLLSSGTYEQYF,TGTGCTAGTGGTTTGTTGTCTAGCGGAACCTACGAGCAGTACTTC
-,-,TRBV6-6,TRBJ2-2,CASSYFSTGELFF,TGTGCCAGCAGTTACTTCTCCACCGGGGAGCTGTTTTTT
TRBD1,-,TRBV5-4,TRBJ1-2,CASSLAPRTGEGYTF,TGTGCCAGCAGCTTGGCCCCTAGGACAGGGGAAGGCTACACCTTC
-,few,TRBV2,TRBJ1-6,CASHQNEGSPLHF,TGTGCCAGCCACCAGAATGAAGGTTCACCCCTCCACTTT
-,-,TRBV14,TRBJ1-4,CASSPLGGEEKLFF,TGTGCCAGCAGCCCCTTAGGGGGGGAAGAAAAACTGTTTTTT
-,-,TRBV10-3,TRBJ2-7,CAIRPPGTYSYEQYF,TGTGCCATCAGACCACCCGGGACTTACTCCTACGAGCAGTACTTC
TRBD1,once,TRBV9,TRBJ1-3,CASSVGQGSSGNTIYF,TGTGCCAGCAGCGTAGGACAGGGGAGCTCTGGAAACACCATATATTTT
-,-,TRBV14,TRBJ1-2,CASSQDRGGLFYGYTF,TGTGCCAGCAGCCAAGATCGCGGGGGCCTTTTCTATGGCTACACCTTC
TRBD1,-,TRBV18,TRBJ1-2,CASSPPGQGYGYTF,TGTGCCAGCTCACCCCCGGGACAGGGCTATGGCTACACCTTC
-,-,TRBV18,TRBJ1-1,CASSQGWTPNTEAFF,TGTGCCAGCTCACAAGGCTGGACACCGAACACTGAAGCTTTCTTT
-,-,TRBV20-1,TRBJ2-7,CSATGAHEQYF,TGCAGTGCTACAGGGGCCCACGAGCAGTACTTC
-,-,TRBV7-9,TRBJ2-1,CASSLLGLNNEQFF,TGTGCCAGCAGCTTATTAGGGCTCAACAATGAGCAGTTCTTC
-,-,TRBV28,TRBJ1-1,CASKVNTEAFF,TGTGCCAGCAAGGTGAACACTGAAGCTTTCTTT
-,-,TRBV27,TRBJ1-2,CASKPRGGFNYGYTF,TGTGCCAGCAAACCCCGGGGCGGGTTTAACTATGGCTACACCTTC
-,-,TRBV5-4,TRBJ2-2,CASSLGTVTGELFF,TGTGCCAGCAGCTTGGGTACGGTCACCGGGGAGCTGTTTTTT
TRBD1,-,TRBV20-1,TRBJ1-1,CSATGQGSAFF,TGCAGTGCAACAGGACAGGGATCAGCTTTCTTT
-,-,TRBV28,TRBJ1-4,CASSLGQLHEKLFF,TGTGCCAGCAGTTTAGGCCAGTTACATGAAAAACTGTTTTTT
-,-,TRBV19,TRBJ2-5,CASSIGLGQETQYF,TGTGCCAGTAGTATAGGGCTAGGGCAAGAGACCCAGTACTTC
-,-,TRBV5-5,TRBJ2-3,CASSLGLGATDTQYF,TGTGCCAGCAGCTTGGGGTTAGGGGCTACAGATACGCAGTATTTT
-,-,TRBV30,TRBJ2-3,CAWSADTSTDTQYF,TGTGCCTGGAGCGCAGATACTAGCACAGATACGCAGTATTTT
-,few,TRBV30,TRBJ2-7,CAWSQNPRFGDEQYF,TGTGCCTGGAGTCAAAACCCCCGTTTCGGGGATGAGCAGTACTTC
-,-,TRBV7-2,TRBJ1-2,CASSSITGNGYTF,TGTGCCAGCAGCTCAATTACAGGGAACGGCTACACCTTC
TRBD1,-,TRBV7-2,TRBJ1-2,CASSPDRGPYGYTF,TGTGCCAGCAGCCCCGACAGGGGGCCCTATGGCTACACCTTC
-,-,TRBV14,TRBJ1-1,CASSPRMNTEAFF,TGTGCCAGCAGCCCTAGGATGAACACTGAAGCTTTCTTT
-,-,TRBV28,TRBJ2-7,CASSLTPYEQYF,TGTGCCAGCAGTTTAACACCCTACGAGCAGTACTTC
-,-,TRBV30,TRBJ1-6,CAWSPGAHDNSPLHF,TGTGCCTGGAGTCCAGGGGCTCATGATAATTCACCCCTCCACTTT
-,-,TRBV5-1,TRBJ1-1,CASSLAGTGLGEAFF,TGCGCCAGCAGCTTGGCCGGGACGGGCCTCGGTGAAGCTTTCTTT
-,-,TRBV19,TRBJ2-5,CASRQSGETQYF,TGTGCCAGCAGGCAATCTGGGGAGACCCAGTACTTC
TRBD2,-,TRBV2,TRBJ2-3,CASSEWRGGEDTQYF,TGTGCCAGCAGTGAATGGCGGGGGGGCGAAGATACGCAGTATTTT
-,-,TRBV5-6,TRBJ1-4,CASSLGQSLATNEKLFF,TGTGCCAGCAGCTTGGGTCAGTCCCTAGCAACTAATGAAAAACTGTTTTTT
-,-,TRBV2,TRBJ1-2,CASSEGGATTRGGYTF,TGTGCCAGCAGTGAAGGGGGAGCAACCACCCGGGGTGGCTACACCTTC
TRBD1,-,TRBV27,TRBJ1-2,CASSWAGGDYGYTF,TGTGCCAGCAGTTGGGCAGGGGGCGATTACGGCTACACCTTC
-,-,TRBV7-6,TRBJ2-3,CASSLAFGYTDTQYF,TGTGCCAGCAGCTTAGCGTTCGGGTACACAGATACGCAGTATTTT
-,once,TRBV11-2,TRBJ1-5,CASSLDRNQPQHF,TGTGCCAGCAGCTTAGACAGGAATCAGCCCCAGCATTTT
-,-,TRBV19,TRBJ2-3,CASSIAGGQRTDTQYF,TGTGCCAGTAGTATAGCGGGGGGACAGCGCACAGATACGCAGTATTTT
-,-,TRBV4-2,TRBJ2-1,CASSQEVPVPGALSYNEQFF,TGTGCCAGCAGCCAAGAGGTTCCGGTCCCGGGGGCCCTCTCCTACAATGAGCAGTTCTTC
-,-,TRBV9,TRBJ2-5,CASSEQDQETQYF,TGTGCCAGCAGCGAGCAGGATCAAGAGACCCAGTACTTC
-,-,TRBV21-1,TRBJ1-1,CASRPIPNTEAFF,TGTGCCAGCCGTCCTATCCCGAACACTGAAGCTTTCTTT
TRBD1,-,TRBV5-1,TRBJ1-3,CASSFGQGDSGNTIYF,TGCGCCAGCAGCTTTGGACAGGGGGACTCTGGAAACACCATATATTTT